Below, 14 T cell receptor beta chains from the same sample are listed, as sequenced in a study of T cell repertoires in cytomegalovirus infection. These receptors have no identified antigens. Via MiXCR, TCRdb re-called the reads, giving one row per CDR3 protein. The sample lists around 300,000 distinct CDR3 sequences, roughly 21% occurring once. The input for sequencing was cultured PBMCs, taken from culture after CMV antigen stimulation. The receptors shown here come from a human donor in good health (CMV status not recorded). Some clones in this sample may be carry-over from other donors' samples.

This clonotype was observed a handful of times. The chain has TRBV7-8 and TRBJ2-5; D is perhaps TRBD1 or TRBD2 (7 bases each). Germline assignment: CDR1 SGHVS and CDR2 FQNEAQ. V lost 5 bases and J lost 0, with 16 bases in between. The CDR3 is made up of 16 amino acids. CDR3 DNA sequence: TGTGCCAGCAGCCCAGGGGGGCGGGGGCACCAAGAGACCCAGTACTTC. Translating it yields CASSPGGRGHQETQYF.

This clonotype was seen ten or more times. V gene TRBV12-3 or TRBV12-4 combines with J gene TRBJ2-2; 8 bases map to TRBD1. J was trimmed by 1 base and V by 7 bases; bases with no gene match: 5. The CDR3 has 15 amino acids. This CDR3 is CASTWGQENTGELFF. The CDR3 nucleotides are TGTGCCAGCACCTGGGGACAGGAGAACACCGGGGAGCTGTTTTTT.

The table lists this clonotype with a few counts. CDR3 sequence (DNA): TGTGCCAGCAGCTCCGAGGCAGAGACCCAGTACTTC. The encoded protein is CASSSEAETQYF. The chain is built from TRBV3-1 and TRBJ2-5; D is unresolved. The V end lost 5 bases, the J end lost 4 bases, and 8 bases lay between the germline ends. CDR1 LGHDT and CDR2 YNNKEL come from the germline V gene (reference sequence). The CDR3 totals 12 residues.

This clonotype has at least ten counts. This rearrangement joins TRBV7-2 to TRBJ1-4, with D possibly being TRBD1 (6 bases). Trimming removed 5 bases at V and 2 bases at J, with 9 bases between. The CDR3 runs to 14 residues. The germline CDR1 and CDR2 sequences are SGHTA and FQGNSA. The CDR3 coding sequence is TGTGCCAGCAGCGAGGGGGTTACTAATGAAAAACTGTTTTTT. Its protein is CASSEGVTNEKLFF.

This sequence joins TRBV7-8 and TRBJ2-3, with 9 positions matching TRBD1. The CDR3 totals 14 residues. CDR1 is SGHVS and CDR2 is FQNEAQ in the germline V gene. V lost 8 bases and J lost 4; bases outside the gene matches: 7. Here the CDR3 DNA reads TGTGCCAGCGCGGGACAGGGCCTCCCAGATACGCAGTATTTT. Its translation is CASAGQGLPDTQYF. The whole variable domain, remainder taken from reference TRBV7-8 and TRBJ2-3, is GAGVSQSPRYKVAKRGQDVALRCDPISGHVSLFWYQQALGQGPEFLTYFQNEAQLDKSGLPSDRFFAERPEGSVSTLKIQRTQQEDSAVYLCASAGQGLPDTQYFGPGTRLTVL.

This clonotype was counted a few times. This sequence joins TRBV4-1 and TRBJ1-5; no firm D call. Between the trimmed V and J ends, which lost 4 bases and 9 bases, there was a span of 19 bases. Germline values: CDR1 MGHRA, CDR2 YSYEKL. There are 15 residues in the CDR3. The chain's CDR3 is CASSRSPTGISPQHF. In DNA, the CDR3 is TGCGCCAGCAGCCGCTCCCCTACCGGGATTTCGCCCCAGCATTTT.

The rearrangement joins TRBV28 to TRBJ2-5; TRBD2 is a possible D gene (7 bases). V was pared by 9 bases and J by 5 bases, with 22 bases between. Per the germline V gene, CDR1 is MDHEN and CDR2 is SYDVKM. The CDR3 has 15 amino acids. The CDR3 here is CASTGGGGGDETQYF. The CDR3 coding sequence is TGTGCCAGTACGGGGGGCGGGGGAGGAGACGAGACCCAGTACTTC.

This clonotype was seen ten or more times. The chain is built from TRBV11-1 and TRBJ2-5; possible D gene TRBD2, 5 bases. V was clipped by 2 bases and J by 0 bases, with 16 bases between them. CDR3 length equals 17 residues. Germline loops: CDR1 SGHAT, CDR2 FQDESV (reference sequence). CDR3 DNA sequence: TGTGCCAGCAGCTTAAACCCCGGGATTATGTACCAAGAGACCCAGTACTTC. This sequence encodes CASSLNPGIMYQETQYF. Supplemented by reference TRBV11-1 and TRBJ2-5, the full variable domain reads EAEVAQSPRYKITEKSQAVAFWCDPISGHATLYWYRQILGQGPELLVQFQDESVVDDSQLPKDRFSAERLKGVDSTLKIQPAELGDSAMYLCASSLNPGIMYQETQYFGPGTRLLVL.

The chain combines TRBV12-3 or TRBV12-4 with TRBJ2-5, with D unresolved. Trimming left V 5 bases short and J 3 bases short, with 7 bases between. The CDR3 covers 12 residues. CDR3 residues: CASSPMEETQYF. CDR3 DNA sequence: TGTGCCAGCAGTCCGATGGAAGAGACCCAGTACTTC.

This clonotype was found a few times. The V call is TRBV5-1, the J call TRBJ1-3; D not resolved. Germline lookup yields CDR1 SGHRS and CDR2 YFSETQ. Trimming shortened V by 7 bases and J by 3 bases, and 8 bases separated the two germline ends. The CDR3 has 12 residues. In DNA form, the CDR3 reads TGCGCCAGCGGCGGGGATGGAAACACCATATATTTT. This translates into CASGGDGNTIYF.

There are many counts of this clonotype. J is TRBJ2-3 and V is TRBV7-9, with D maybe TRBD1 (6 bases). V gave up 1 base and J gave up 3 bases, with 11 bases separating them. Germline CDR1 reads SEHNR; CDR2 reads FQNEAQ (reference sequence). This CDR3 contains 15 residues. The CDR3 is CASSLVGAPTDTQYF. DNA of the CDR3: TGTGCCAGCAGCTTAGTGGGGGCCCCGACAGATACGCAGTATTTT.

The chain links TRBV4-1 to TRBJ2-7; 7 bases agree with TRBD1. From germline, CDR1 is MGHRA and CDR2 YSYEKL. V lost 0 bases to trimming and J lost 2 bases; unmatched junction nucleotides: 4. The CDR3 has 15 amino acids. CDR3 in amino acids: CASSQDPTGTYEQYV. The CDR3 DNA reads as TGCGCCAGCAGCCAAGACCCGACAGGGACCTACGAGCAGTACGTC.

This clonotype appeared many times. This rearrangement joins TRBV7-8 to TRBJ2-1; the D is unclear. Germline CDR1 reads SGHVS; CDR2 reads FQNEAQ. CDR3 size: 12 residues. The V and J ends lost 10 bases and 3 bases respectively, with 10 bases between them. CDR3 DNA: TGTGCCACCCTCACCTTCTACAATGAGCAGTTCTTC. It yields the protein CATLTFYNEQFF.

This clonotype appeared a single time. CDR3 sequence: CASPGRHQQETQYF. In DNA, the CDR3 is TGTGCCAGCCCAGGGCGGCATCAACAAGAGACCCAGTACTTC. This chain joins TRBV2 and TRBJ2-5; D possibly corresponds to TRBD1 (5 bases). The CDR3 sequence is 14 residues long. CDR1 is SNHLY, CDR2 FYNNEI, per germline. V was shortened by 8 bases and J by 2 bases, with 15 bases between the two germline ends.